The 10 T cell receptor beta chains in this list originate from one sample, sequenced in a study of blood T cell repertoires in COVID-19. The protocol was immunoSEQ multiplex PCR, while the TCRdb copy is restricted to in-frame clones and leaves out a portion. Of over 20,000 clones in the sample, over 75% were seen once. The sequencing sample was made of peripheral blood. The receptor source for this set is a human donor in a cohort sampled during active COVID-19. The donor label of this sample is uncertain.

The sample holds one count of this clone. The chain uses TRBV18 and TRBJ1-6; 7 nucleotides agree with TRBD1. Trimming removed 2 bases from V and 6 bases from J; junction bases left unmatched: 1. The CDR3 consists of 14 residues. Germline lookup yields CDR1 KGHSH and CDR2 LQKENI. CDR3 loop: CASSPRDSNSPLHF. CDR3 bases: TGTGCCAGCTCACCAAGGGACAGTAATTCACCCCTCCACTTT. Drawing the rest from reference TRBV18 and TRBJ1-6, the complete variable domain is NAGVMQNPRHLVRRRGQEARLRCSPMKGHSHVYWYRQLPEEGLKFMVYLQKENIIDESGMPKERFSAEFPKEGPSILRIQQVVRGDSAAYFCASSPRDSNSPLHFGNGTRLTVT.

CDR3 sequence reads: CASSSDGGEAFF. CDR3 nucleotide sequence: TGTGCCAGCAGCTCGGATGGGGGGGAAGCTTTCTTT. The rearrangement joins TRBV5-5 to TRBJ1-1; perhaps TRBD1 as D (5 bases). This CDR3 region has 12 residues. Trimming left V 3 bases short and J 8 bases short, with 11 bases between. The V gene's germline CDR1 is SGHKS and CDR2 YYEKEE (reference sequence).

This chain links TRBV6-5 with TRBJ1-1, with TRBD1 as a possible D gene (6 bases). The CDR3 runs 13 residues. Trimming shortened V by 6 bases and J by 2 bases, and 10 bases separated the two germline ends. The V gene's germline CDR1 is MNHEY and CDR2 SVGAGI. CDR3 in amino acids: CASSDRYNTEAFF. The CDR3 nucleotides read TGTGCCAGCAGCGACAGGTACAACACTGAAGCTTTCTTT.

The CDR3 is CASSTGQGTTEAFF. The CDR3 coding sequence is TGTGCCAGCAGCACAGGACAGGGAACAACTGAAGCTTTCTTT. This chain links TRBV11-3 with TRBJ1-1, with 8 bases matching TRBD1. Germline-derived CDR1 and CDR2 are SGHNT and YENEEA. The V gene end was trimmed by 5 bases and the J gene end by 5 bases; junction bases not matched to a gene: 7. The CDR3 has 14 amino acids.

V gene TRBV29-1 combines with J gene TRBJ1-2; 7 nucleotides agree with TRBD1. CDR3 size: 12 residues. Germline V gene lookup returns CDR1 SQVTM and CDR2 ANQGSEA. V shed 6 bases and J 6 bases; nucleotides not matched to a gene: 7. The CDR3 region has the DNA TGCAGCGTCGAATTTACAGGGGATGGCTACACCTTC. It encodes CSVEFTGDGYTF.

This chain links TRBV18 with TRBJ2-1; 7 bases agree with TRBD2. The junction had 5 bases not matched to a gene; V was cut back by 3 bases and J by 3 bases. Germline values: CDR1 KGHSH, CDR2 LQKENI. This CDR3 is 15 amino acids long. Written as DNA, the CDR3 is TGTGCCAGCTCACCCCTAGCGGCGTTCTACAATGAGCAGTTCTTC. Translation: CASSPLAAFYNEQFF.

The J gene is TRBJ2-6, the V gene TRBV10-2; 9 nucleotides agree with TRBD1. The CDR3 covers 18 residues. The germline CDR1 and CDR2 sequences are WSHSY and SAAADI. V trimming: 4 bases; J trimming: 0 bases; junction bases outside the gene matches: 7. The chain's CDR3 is CASSARGQGASGANVLTF. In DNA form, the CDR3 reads TGCGCCAGCAGTGCCCGGGGACAGGGCGCCTCTGGGGCCAACGTCCTGACTTTC.

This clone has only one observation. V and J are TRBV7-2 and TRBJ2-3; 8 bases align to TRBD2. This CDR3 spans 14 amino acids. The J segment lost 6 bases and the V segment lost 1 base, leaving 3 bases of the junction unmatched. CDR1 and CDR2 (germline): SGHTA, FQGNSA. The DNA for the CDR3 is TGTGCCAGCAGCTTAGAAGCGGGGGCGGATACGCAGTATTTT. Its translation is CASSLEAGADTQYF.

CDR3 in amino acids: CASSLFGSGETQYF. The CDR3 DNA is TGTGCCAGCAGCTTGTTCGGCTCGGGAGAGACCCAGTACTTC. The rearrangement joins TRBV5-5 to TRBJ2-5; D is ambiguous. Germline lookup yields CDR1 SGHKS and CDR2 YYEKEE (reference sequence). There are 14 residues in the CDR3. Deletions cut 1 base from V and 4 bases from J, with 11 bases between.

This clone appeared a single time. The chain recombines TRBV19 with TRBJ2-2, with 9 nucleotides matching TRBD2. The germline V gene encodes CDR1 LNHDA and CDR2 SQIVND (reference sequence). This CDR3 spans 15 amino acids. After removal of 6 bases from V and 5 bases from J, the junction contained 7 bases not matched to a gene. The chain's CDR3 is CASRNSGSGTGELFF. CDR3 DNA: TGTGCCAGTAGGAATAGCGGGAGCGGGACCGGGGAGCTGTTTTTT.